The following is a T cell receptor beta chain sequence with its context. The target of this receptor is not known. Within one base of it there is no much larger clone, and no base qualities were kept. The collaborating institutions used their own protocols to collect whole blood in K2EDTA tubes. For TCRbeta analysis, collaborators shipped samples as frozen whole blood, isolated PBMCs, or DNA extracted from either of those sample types. This specimen comes from a study of blood T cell repertoires in COVID-19 (dated by TCRdb to about 2020). For the study in its entirety: Samples covering the acute and convalescent phases of COVID-19 were provided by collaborators in the United States, Italy and Spain. The prospective study material was composed of cDNA or gDNA derived from T cells, B-cell-depleted T cells, or PBMCs. Deeply sampled blood TCRbeta repertoires from subjects exposed to, actively infected with, or recovered from COVID-19 were included in the dataset. The repertoires were made available in a free public database intended to serve as a resource for research on the immune response to SARS-CoV-2. Samples were obtained from the ongoing ImmuneRACE study (first 160 participants) and from 1,254 subjects provided by 6 global collaborators. The sample metadata nearly always contained a de-identified subject ID, COVID-19 status, age in years and sex. Where HLA class I and class II types were available, the types were taken from metadata supplied by the sample provider, not from assay-based typing. On the study overall, not on this receptor specifically: The amount of clinical and demographic metadata varied by source and participant and was provided uncurated.

V loses 1 base of germline sequence and J loses 1 base, and the interval between the two ends is 15 bases. The germline V gene (reference sequence) supplies CDR1 SGHKS and CDR2 YYEKEE. The CDR3 measures 16 amino acids from cysteine to phenylalanine. The DNA shown is the 48-base CDR3, in frame from base 1. TCRbeta CDR3 regions were amplified from genomic DNA by means of the immunoSEQ Assay, a bias-controlled multiplex PCR. The authors' analysis ran thus. Within the assay, amplification of reference gene primers was used to estimate how many nucleated cells each sample contained. To quantify the absolute abundance of each unique TCRbeta CDR3 rearrangement, sequence reads were collapsed and filtered. Productive Simpson clonality was computed per sample as the square root of Simpson's diversity index over productive rearrangements. TCRdb retrieved this table from immuneACCESS and kept in-frame rearrangements only. Not all clones are present; in checked studies, unresolved V genes account for under half, and no reason is known for the remainder. V and J calls and clone size are given by that table; D and trimming were obtained from the DNA. In all, the sample holds about 140,000 clones, and 76% of those were seen once. The ten largest clones represent approximately 4.5% of the sample.

Material: peripheral blood. The rearrangement joined TRBV5-5 to TRBJ2-7; possibly the D gene is TRBD2, per 6 matching bases. This TCR came from a woman aged 80 or over with active or convalescent COVID-19. The CDR3 loop reads CASSLRGGFGSYEQYF. The DNA is TGTGCCAGCAGCTTGAGGGGAGGTTTTGGGTCCTACGAGCAGTACTTC.